These 32 T cell receptor beta chains were sequenced from one sample in a study of beta chain features in type 1 diabetes. Expressed TCRB transcripts got sequenced, as all isolated RNA was reverse transcribed. Repertoires were generated with immunoSEQ multiplex PCR, while TCRdb's copy carries only in-frame clones and drops some. The sample yields 400,000 to 500,000 clones, 14% seen once. The material sequenced was naive CD4+ T cells from blood. The source is a young man in good health.

This clone was recorded a few times. The chain combines TRBV7-9 with TRBJ2-1; perhaps TRBD2 as D (6 bases). Trimming shortened V by 3 bases and J by 6 bases, and 12 bases separated the two germline ends. The CDR3 has 14 residues. Germline V lookup: CDR1 SEHNR, CDR2 FQNEAQ (reference sequence). For the CDR3, the DNA is TGTGCCAGCAGCTTCGGAGGGATTAGCAATGAGCAGTTCTTC. This gives the protein CASSFGGISNEQFF.

This clone was counted a few times. V usage is TRBV29-1 and J usage is TRBJ1-1; 8 bases align to TRBD1. The length of the CDR3 is 13 residues. V trimming: 4 bases; J trimming: 1 base; junction bases outside the gene matches: 2. Per germline, CDR1 SQVTM and CDR2 ANQGSEA. The CDR3 protein is CSVVGTGNTEAFF. In DNA, the CDR3 is TGCAGCGTTGTTGGGACAGGGAACACTGAAGCTTTCTTT. Using reference TRBV29-1 and TRBJ1-1 for the parts outside the CDR3, the full variable domain is SAVISQKPSRDICQRGTSLTIQCQVDSQVTMMFWYRQQPGQSLTLIATANQGSEATYESGFVIDKFPISRPNLTFSTLTVSNMSPEDSSIYLCSVVGTGNTEAFFGQGTRLTVV.

This clone was seen a handful of times. The V call is TRBV7-9, the J call TRBJ2-3; 9 positions agree with TRBD1. Germline CDR1 SEHNR, CDR2 FQNEAQ (reference sequence). The CDR3 contains 17 residues. The ends lost 2 bases at V and 0 bases at J; junction bases unmatched: 6. The CDR3 is CASSLHTGGISTDTQYF. The CDR3 coding sequence is TGTGCCAGCAGCTTACATACAGGGGGCATCAGCACAGATACGCAGTATTTT.

The chain couples TRBV2 to TRBJ2-3, with a possible D match to TRBD1 (5 bases). V was pared by 5 bases and J by 5 bases, with 8 bases between. The CDR3 is made up of 12 amino acids. CDR1 and CDR2 (germline): SNHLY, FYNNEI. CDR3 region: CASSPDRDTQYF. The CDR3 region has the DNA TGTGCCAGCAGTCCTGACAGAGATACGCAGTATTTT. Together with reference TRBV2 and TRBJ2-3, the CDR3 gives the full variable domain: EPEVTQTPSHQVTQMGQEVILRCVPISNHLYFYWYRQILGQKVEFLVSFYNNEISEKSEIFDDQFSVERPDGSNFTLKIRSTKLEDSAMYFCASSPDRDTQYFGPGTRLTVL.

The chain combines TRBV7-9 with TRBJ1-2; TRBD1 aligns across 8 bases. J gave up 6 bases and V 5 bases, and 11 bases lay outside the gene matches. The germline CDR1 and CDR2 sequences are SEHNR and FQNEAQ (reference sequence). This CDR3 spans 15 amino acids. This chain's CDR3 is CASSLQGAPGDGYTF. Written as DNA, the CDR3 is TGTGCCAGCAGCCTCCAGGGGGCGCCGGGGGATGGCTACACCTTC.

This chain joins TRBV25-1 and TRBJ2-3; 8 nucleotides line up with TRBD2. This CDR3 has 18 residues. V lost 10 bases and J lost 6; bases outside the gene matches: 24. Germline-derived CDR1 and CDR2 are MGHDK and SYGVNS. CDR3 coding DNA: TGTGCCACCGCCCACCCCTTTCTAGCGGGCATAAGGACGGATACGCAGTATTTT. It yields the protein CATAHPFLAGIRTDTQYF.

V is TRBV27 and J is TRBJ1-3, with D possibly being TRBD1 (6 bases). The germline CDR1 and CDR2 sequences are MNHEY and SMNVEV (reference sequence). The germline V and J ends were trimmed by 6 bases and 0 bases, with 12 bases remaining between them. The CDR3 length is 15 residues. CDR3 DNA: TGTGCCAGCAGACCGGGACAAATCTCTGGAAACACCATATATTTT. Translating gives CASRPGQISGNTIYF.

The V and J genes are TRBV7-9 and TRBJ2-3; D is unclear. The CDR3 runs to 12 residues. Germline loops: CDR1 SEHNR, CDR2 FQNEAQ (reference sequence). The V end was cut by 5 bases, the J end by 3 bases, with 6 bases between. CDR3 bases: TGTGCCAGCAGCCAGGCAACAGATACGCAGTATTTT. Translated, it gives CASSQATDTQYF.

V is TRBV5-6 and J is TRBJ2-3; perhaps TRBD2 as D (5 bases). The CDR3 has 18 amino acids. Trimming stripped 6 bases from V and 0 bases from J, with 23 bases between. CDR1 is SGHDT and CDR2 is YYEEEE in the germline V gene. The CDR3 protein is CASNRRVGVGLSTDTQYF. The CDR3 DNA reads TGTGCCAGCAACCGCCGTGTGGGAGTGGGCCTTAGCACAGATACGCAGTATTTT. The whole variable domain, remainder taken from reference TRBV5-6 and TRBJ2-3, is DAGVTQSPTHLIKTRGQQVTLRCSPKSGHDTVSWYQQALGQGPQFIFQYYEEEERQRGNFPDRFSGHQFPNYSSELNVNALLLGDSALYLCASNRRVGVGLSTDTQYFGPGTRLTVL.

This clone was seen more than once but under ten times. This chain joins TRBV19 and TRBJ2-5; D perhaps matches TRBD2 (5 bases). CDR1 is LNHDA, CDR2 SQIVND, per germline (reference sequence). The CDR3 length is 13 residues. Between the trimmed V and J ends, which lost 5 bases and 7 bases, there was a span of 14 bases. CDR3 in amino acids: CASSSGYGRTQYF. The CDR3 DNA sequence: TGTGCCAGTAGTTCTGGGTATGGGAGGACCCAGTACTTC. Supplemented by reference TRBV19 and TRBJ2-5, the full variable domain reads DGGITQSPKYLFRKEGQNVTLSCEQNLNHDAMYWYRQDPGQGLRLIYYSQIVNDFQKGDIAEGYSVSREKKESFPLTVTSAQKNPTAFYLCASSSGYGRTQYFGPGTRLLVL.

The J gene is TRBJ1-1, the V gene TRBV30; D gene ambiguous. V lost 0 bases, J lost 6 bases, and 5 bases lay in between. CDR3 length: 11 residues. Looked up from germline, CDR1 is GTSNPN and CDR2 is SVGIG (reference sequence). The CDR3 loop reads CAWSVNPEAFF. The CDR3 nucleotides are TGTGCCTGGAGTGTAAACCCTGAAGCTTTCTTT.

This clone showed up just a few times. Other nucleotide sequences from this sample produce the same CDR3. The chain couples TRBV20-1 to TRBJ2-3; D remains unclear. The V end lost 2 bases, the J end lost 5 bases, and 5 bases lay between the germline ends. CDR3 length: 11 residues. CDR1 is DFQATT, CDR2 SNEGSKA, per germline (reference sequence). For the CDR3, the DNA is TGCAGTGCTAGATGGGGAGATACGCAGTATTTT. Residues: CSARWGDTQYF.

This clone was counted only a few times. The rearrangement links TRBV9 to TRBJ2-1, with TRBD1 matching over 8 bases. Trimming removed 0 bases from V and 5 bases from J; junction bases left unmatched: 4. Per the germline V gene, CDR1 is SGDLS and CDR2 is YYNGEE. This CDR3 contains 15 residues. Written as DNA, the CDR3 is TGTGCCAGCAGCGTAGCGGGACAGGTAAACAATGAGCAGTTCTTC. Its translation: CASSVAGQVNNEQFF.

The chain uses TRBV6-1 and TRBJ1-1; the match to TRBD1 covers 9 bases. After removal of 3 bases from V and 1 base from J, the junction contained 9 bases not matched to a gene. The germline CDR1 and CDR2 sequences are MNHNS and SASEGT. The CDR3 covers 17 residues. CDR3 in DNA: TGTGCCAGCAGTGAGTTGGGACAGGGATGGGAGAACACTGAAGCTTTCTTT. This gives the protein CASSELGQGWENTEAFF.

This clone was found a few times. The V gene is TRBV7-3, the J gene TRBJ2-5; 10 bases agree with TRBD2. J lost 2 bases, V lost 0 bases, and 12 bases had no gene match. This CDR3 region has 19 residues. CDR1 SGHTA and CDR2 FQGTGA come from the germline V gene. The CDR3 reads CASSLTASGRVKGQETQYF. The CDR3, as DNA: TGTGCCAGCAGCTTAACGGCGAGCGGGAGGGTAAAAGGGCAAGAGACCCAGTACTTC.

This clone has a count of ten or more. V is TRBV30 and J is TRBJ2-1; D is unresolved. Trimming took 8 bases from V and 0 from J, leaving 14 bases between them. CDR3 length: 14 amino acids. The germline CDR1 and CDR2 sequences are GTSNPN and SVGIG (reference sequence). Here the CDR3 reads CAVESQGSYNEQFF. CDR3 DNA: TGTGCCGTGGAAAGTCAAGGCTCCTACAATGAGCAGTTCTTC.

The chain couples TRBV5-4 to TRBJ2-5; TRBD2 aligns across 8 bases. This CDR3 has 15 residues. Looked up from germline, CDR1 is SGHNT and CDR2 is YYREEE (reference sequence). J was trimmed by 5 bases and V by 7 bases; bases with no gene match: 13. The CDR3 nucleotides read TGTGCCAGCTCCCGACTAGCGACCCGGGGGGAGACCCAGTACTTC. This sequence encodes CASSRLATRGETQYF.

The V and J genes are TRBV7-2 and TRBJ2-3, with D possibly matching TRBD2 (5 bases). The CDR3 has 15 amino acids. Germline V gene data show CDR1 as SGHTA and CDR2 as FQGNSA. V lost 2 bases and J 2 bases, leaving 11 bases between the germline ends. CDR3 coding DNA: TGTGCCAGCAGCTTACTTGCGGGCCCCACAGATACGCAGTATTTT. It specifies CASSLLAGPTDTQYF.

The chain combines TRBV6-5 with TRBJ2-3, with 7 positions matching TRBD1. CDR3 length equals 14 residues. Germline CDR1 and CDR2: MNHEY and SVGAGI. The J segment lost 0 bases and the V segment lost 7 bases, leaving 4 bases of the junction unmatched. This CDR3 is CASTRDSSTDTQYF. CDR3 sequence (DNA): TGTGCCAGCACCCGGGACAGCAGCACAGATACGCAGTATTTT.

The J gene is TRBJ2-3, the V gene TRBV14; the match to TRBD2 covers 7 bases. The J segment lost 2 bases and the V segment lost 1 base, leaving 6 bases of the junction unmatched. Germline V gene data show CDR1 as SGHDN and CDR2 as FVKESK. This CDR3 is 16 amino acids long. CDR3 protein: CASSQVAAGLTDTQYF. The CDR3 bases are TGTGCCAGCAGCCAAGTCGCAGCGGGGCTCACAGATACGCAGTATTTT.

The genes are TRBV10-3 and TRBJ2-1, with 13 bases fitting TRBD2. The CDR3 totals 17 residues. V lost 10 bases to trimming and J lost 6 bases; unmatched junction nucleotides: 15. Germline V gives CDR1 ENHRY, CDR2 SYGVKD. CDR3 coding DNA: TGTGCCAGCACAGGGGGCGGACTAGCGGGGGCCGGCAATGAGCAGTTCTTC. Protein product: CASTGGGLAGAGNEQFF.

The rearrangement joins TRBV29-1 to TRBJ2-3; a possible D gene is TRBD1 (6 bases). Germline CDR1 reads SQVTM; CDR2 reads ANQGSEA. This CDR3 region has 15 residues. The germline V and J ends were trimmed by 5 bases and 3 bases, with 18 bases remaining between them. CDR3 bases: TGCAGCGTTCCTCCCCGGAGGACAGCTACAGATACGCAGTATTTT. Translation gives CSVPPRRTATDTQYF.

This clone has more than one count but fewer than ten. The chain is built from TRBV6-1 and TRBJ1-1; perhaps TRBD1 as D (5 bases). CDR3 length equals 15 residues. The germline V and J ends were trimmed by 4 bases and 1 base, with 13 bases remaining between them. CDR1 and CDR2 from the germline V gene are MNHNS and SASEGT. Here the CDR3 reads CASSGQTGRNTEAFF. The DNA of the CDR3 is TGTGCCAGCAGTGGCCAGACGGGACGGAACACTGAAGCTTTCTTT.

This clone has more than one count but fewer than ten. The chain is built from TRBV7-2 and TRBJ2-1, with D perhaps matching TRBD2 (5 bases). Trimming stripped 2 bases from V and 9 bases from J, with 17 bases between. The CDR3 runs 15 residues. CDR1 SGHTA and CDR2 FQGNSA come from the germline V gene. The CDR3 DNA reads as TGTGCCAGCAGCTTATCTGCGGGCCATCAAGGTGAGCAGTTCTTC. This sequence encodes CASSLSAGHQGEQFF.

About this clone: Within the sample, other DNA sequences also encode this same CDR3. This sequence joins TRBV9 and TRBJ2-2; the match to TRBD2 covers 12 bases. This CDR3 region has 17 residues. Germline CDR1 and CDR2: SGDLS and YYNGEE. V dropped 1 base and J dropped 1; count of bases not matched to a gene: 2. The CDR3 is CASSVLAGGLNTGELFF. Here the CDR3 DNA reads TGTGCCAGCAGCGTACTAGCGGGAGGGTTGAACACCGGGGAGCTGTTTTTT.

This clone has only a few counts. V gene TRBV10-2 combines with J gene TRBJ2-3; D possibly matches TRBD1 or TRBD2 (5 bases each). Trimming left V 4 bases short and J 3 bases short, with 14 bases between. CDR1 and CDR2 from the germline V gene are WSHSY and SAAADI. This CDR3 has 15 residues. In DNA form, the CDR3 reads TGCGCCAGCAGTGTGTCCGGGACCGAAACAGATACGCAGTATTTT. Protein product: CASSVSGTETDTQYF.

This chain links TRBV2 with TRBJ2-1; 8 bases fit TRBD1. CDR3 length: 15 amino acids. Germline V gene sequence: CDR1 SNHLY, CDR2 FYNNEI. The trim removed 10 bases at V and 6 bases at J, leaving 14 bases unmatched. The CDR3 loop is CATIRGGQEANEQFF. The CDR3 DNA reads TGTGCCACCATCCGAGGGGGACAGGAAGCCAATGAGCAGTTCTTC. Drawing the rest from reference TRBV2 and TRBJ2-1, the complete variable domain is EPEVTQTPSHQVTQMGQEVILRCVPISNHLYFYWYRQILGQKVEFLVSFYNNEISEKSEIFDDQFSVERPDGSNFTLKIRSTKLEDSAMYFCATIRGGQEANEQFFGPGTRLTVL.

This clone has just a few counts. The V call is TRBV9, the J call TRBJ2-5, with 7 bases that match TRBD1. This CDR3 is built from 16 residues. The junction had 9 bases not matched to a gene; V was cut back by 0 bases and J by 4 bases. Germline CDR1 and CDR2: SGDLS and YYNGEE. CDR3 in amino acids: CASSVAQGLSGETQYF. CDR3 sequence (DNA): TGTGCCAGCAGCGTAGCACAGGGGCTTTCGGGAGAGACCCAGTACTTC. Together with reference TRBV9 and TRBJ2-5, the CDR3 gives the full variable domain: DSGVTQTPKHLITATGQRVTLRCSPRSGDLSVYWYQQSLDQGLQFLIQYYNGEERAKGNILERFSAQQFPDLHSELNLSSLELGDSALYFCASSVAQGLSGETQYFGPGTRLLVL.

This clone was counted only a few times. This chain uses TRBV20-1 with TRBJ2-1; D is unclear. Trimming removed 6 bases at V and 5 bases at J, with 8 bases between. The CDR3 runs to 11 residues. Germline V gene lookup returns CDR1 DFQATT and CDR2 SNEGSKA (reference sequence). In DNA, the CDR3 is TGCAGTGCCCCCACCCACAATGAGCAGTTCTTC. Translated, it gives CSAPTHNEQFF.

This clone has just a few counts. The rearrangement joins TRBV4-3 to TRBJ2-7, with 9 bases lining up with TRBD2. Trimming took 2 bases from V and 2 from J; bases not matched to a gene: 19. Germline V gene lookup returns CDR1 LGHNA and CDR2 YSLEER. The length of the CDR3 is 20 residues. The CDR3 spells CASSQLRGTSGFLLTYEQYV. In DNA form, the CDR3 reads TGCGCCAGCAGCCAACTCCGAGGTACTAGCGGGTTCCTATTAACCTACGAGCAGTACGTC.

This chain joins TRBV4-3 and TRBJ2-3, with 8 bases that match TRBD2. The V gene end was trimmed by 3 bases and the J gene end by 0 bases; junction bases not matched to a gene: 5. Germline V CDR1 and CDR2: LGHNA, YSLEER. The CDR3 has 16 residues. Here the CDR3 DNA reads TGCGCCAGCAGCCAGATTAGCGGGGCAAGCACAGATACGCAGTATTTT. This encodes CASSQISGASTDTQYF.

The chain uses TRBV6-5 and TRBJ1-1; D is uncertain. V lost 2 bases to trimming and J lost 1 base, with 5 bases between them. The CDR3 spans 13 residues. Germline V gives CDR1 MNHEY, CDR2 SVGAGI. The CDR3 loop reads CASSYAGNTEAFF. In DNA form, the CDR3 reads TGTGCCAGCAGTTACGCCGGGAACACTGAAGCTTTCTTT.